This passage covers 24 T cell receptor beta chains from one sample sequenced in a study of blood T cell repertoires in COVID-19. Only in-frame clones appear in the TCRdb table, and some are missing; sequencing was by immunoSEQ multiplex PCR. The profile shows some 400,000 clones, just over 90% of them singletons. Source material: PBMCs or T cells enriched from blood (not recorded which). The receptors were gathered from a middle-aged woman who had been exposed to COVID-19.

The V call is TRBV21-1, the J call TRBJ2-6; TRBD1 reflects the table's D call only, with no check against the DNA. TRBV21-1 is marked as a pseudogene. The CDR3 is 17 residues long. CDR3 DNA: TGTGCCAGCAGCAAACCAGGCCCCATCTCTGGGGCCAACGTCCTGACTTTC. Its translation is CASSKPGPISGANVLTF.

In regard to this clone: The sample carries other DNA sequences with the same CDR3. V is TRBV5-1 and J is TRBJ1-3; no clear D. This CDR3 spans 14 amino acids. Trimming removed 0 bases from V and 0 bases from J, with 4 bases in between. Germline lookup yields CDR1 SGHRS and CDR2 YFSETQ. CDR3 in amino acids: CASSLGGSGNTIYF. CDR3 nucleotide sequence: TGCGCCAGCAGCTTGGGAGGCTCTGGAAACACCATATATTTT.

The rearrangement links TRBV18 to TRBJ1-3, with D possibly TRBD1 on 6 matching bases. The CDR3 loop spans 16 amino acids. Germline CDR1 reads KGHSH; CDR2 reads LQKENI. V gave up 4 bases and J gave up 0 bases, with 13 bases separating them. The CDR3 sequence: CASSLLDSHSGNTIYF. Here the CDR3 DNA reads TGTGCCAGCTCACTACTGGACAGCCACTCTGGAAACACCATATATTTT.

This CDR3 is CASSSGTGGTGELFF. In nucleotides, the CDR3 is TGCGCCAGCAGCTCCGGGACAGGGGGCACCGGGGAGCTGTTTTTT. V and J are TRBV5-1 and TRBJ2-2, with TRBD1 matching 11 bases. Germline V gene sequence: CDR1 SGHRS, CDR2 YFSETQ. CDR3 size: 15 residues. The J segment lost 4 bases and the V segment lost 3 bases, leaving 2 bases of the junction unmatched.

This chain links TRBV24-1 with TRBJ1-2; D might be TRBD1 (5 bases). Looked up from germline, CDR1 is KGHDR and CDR2 is SFDVKD. Trimming took 9 bases from V and 3 from J, leaving 13 bases between them. The CDR3 has 13 residues. In DNA, the CDR3 is TGTGCCACCTTTTCCGACAGCGACTATGGCTACACCTTC. This gives the protein CATFSDSDYGYTF.

This rearrangement joins TRBV2 to TRBJ1-5, with 9 bases fitting TRBD1. The CDR3 is 17 residues long. V lost 8 bases to trimming and J lost 2 bases; unmatched junction nucleotides: 13. Germline CDR1 reads SNHLY; CDR2 reads FYNNEI. The DNA of the CDR3 is TGTGCCAGCTGCCACAGGGGGCAGGGTGGATGCAATCAGCCCCAGCATTTT. It codes for CASCHRGQGGCNQPQHF.

This clone has just one count. This chain joins TRBV7-9 and TRBJ2-3; 9 bases agree with TRBD2. Germline V gives CDR1 SEHNR, CDR2 FQNEAQ (reference sequence). V lost 5 bases to trimming and J lost 5 bases; unmatched junction nucleotides: 8. The CDR3 covers 15 residues. In DNA, the CDR3 is TGTGCCAGCAGCGCAGCCAGCGGGGGGAAAGATACGCAGTATTTT. It translates to CASSAASGGKDTQYF.

In the case of this clone: This same CDR3 is encoded by further DNA sequences in the sample. CDR3 nucleotides: TGTGCCAGCAGTTTGTTGGGACAGGGCGAGCAGTACTTC. Translated, it gives CASSLLGQGEQYF. The rearrangement links TRBV27 to TRBJ2-7; 9 bases map to TRBD1. Germline loops: CDR1 MNHEY, CDR2 SMNVEV (reference sequence). Trimming cost V 3 bases and J 6 bases; bases outside gene matches: 3. The CDR3 consists of 13 residues.

The CDR3 DNA is TGTGCCAGCAGCGAAGGCCCTAGTAGGATCACTGAAGCTTTCTTT. It codes for CASSEGPSRITEAFF. The chain links TRBV7-9 to TRBJ1-1; D unresolved. The V gene's germline CDR1 is SEHNR and CDR2 FQNEAQ (reference sequence). V lost 5 bases and J 4 bases, leaving 17 bases between the germline ends. The CDR3 spans 15 residues.

The V call is TRBV7-9, the J call TRBJ1-2; no definite D call. Trimming took off 5 bases at V and 11 bases at J, with 27 bases between the two ends. This CDR3 spans 16 amino acids. Germline CDR1 is SEHNR and CDR2 is FQNEAQ (reference sequence). The DNA of the CDR3 is TGTGCCAGCAGCGGGTCCCCGGTGGGGAGCCTTACTTTTTACACCTTC. Translated: CASSGSPVGSLTFYTF.

The chain recombines TRBV7-8 with TRBJ1-1, with D possibly TRBD1 on 6 matching bases. The V gene lost 7 bases and the J gene lost 4 bases, with 22 bases spanning the gap. The germline CDR1 and CDR2 sequences are SGHVS and FQNEAQ. This CDR3 is built from 16 residues. The CDR3 DNA follows: TGTGCCAGCAAGCGCCGACAGGCCCCACTTGGCACTGAAGCTTTCTTT. As protein: CASKRRQAPLGTEAFF.

This rearrangement joins TRBV19 to TRBJ1-3, with D tentatively TRBD1 (5 bases). The germline CDR1 and CDR2 sequences are LNHDA and SQIVND (reference sequence). The CDR3 runs to 12 residues. V lost 9 bases, J lost 0 bases, and 6 bases lay in between. The CDR3 spells CASGHSGNTIYF. In DNA, the CDR3 is TGTGCCAGCGGACACTCTGGAAACACCATATATTTT. The full variable domain, in which reference TRBV19 and TRBJ1-3 provide the parts outside the CDR3, is DGGITQSPKYLFRKEGQNVTLSCEQNLNHDAMYWYRQDPGQGLRLIYYSQIVNDFQKGDIAEGYSVSREKKESFPLTVTSAQKNPTAFYLCASGHSGNTIYFGEGSWLTVV.

Comments on this clone: One end of the junction does not line up with germline, which may come from a read error. This sequence joins TRBV7-7 and TRBJ2-7; 7 bases map to TRBD1. The CDR3 runs to 15 residues. The germline CDR1 and CDR2 sequences are SSHAT and FNYEAQ (reference sequence). CDR3 amino acids: CASSLGGGLGDEQYF. CDR3 nucleotide sequence: TGTGCTAGCAGCTTAGGGGGCGGCCTAGGGGACGAGCAGTACTTC.

The V gene is TRBV13, the J gene TRBJ1-6; perhaps TRBD1 as D (6 bases). The germline V and J ends were trimmed by 5 bases and 7 bases, with 15 bases remaining between them. The CDR3 extends over 15 amino acids. Germline CDR1 reads PRHDT; CDR2 reads FYEKMQ (reference sequence). CDR3 in DNA: TGTGCCAGCAGCCCAGGGGAATCAGAGAATTCACCCCTCCACTTT. Its translation: CASSPGESENSPLHF.

The J gene is TRBJ1-1, the V gene TRBV12-3 or TRBV12-4; D unresolved. This CDR3 is built from 13 residues. V was shortened by 1 base and J by 4 bases, with 7 bases between the two germline ends. The DNA for the CDR3 is TGTGCCAGCAGTTTAGACTGGTCCACTGAAGCTTTCTTT. Amino acid sequence: CASSLDWSTEAFF.

The chain joins TRBV5-4 to TRBJ1-1; 7 nucleotides align to TRBD1. Per germline, CDR1 SGHNT and CDR2 YYREEE (reference sequence). The ends lost 4 bases at V and 7 bases at J; junction bases unmatched: 4. This CDR3 contains 12 residues. The CDR3 spells CASSPTGIEAFF. The CDR3 bases are TGTGCCAGCAGCCCGACAGGGATTGAAGCTTTCTTT. The variable domain in full, with the rest retrieved from reference TRBV5-4 and TRBJ1-1, is ETGVTQSPTHLIKTRGQQVTLRCSSQSGHNTVSWYQQALGQGPQFIFQYYREEENGRGNFPPRFSGLQFPNYSSELNVNALELDDSALYLCASSPTGIEAFFGQGTRLTVV.

The chain joins TRBV30 to TRBJ1-2; D is perhaps TRBD1 (6 bases). Trimming removed 0 bases at V and 4 bases at J, with 15 bases between. CDR3 size: 15 residues. The germline CDR1 and CDR2 sequences are GTSNPN and SVGIG (reference sequence). The CDR3 DNA sequence: TGTGCCTGGAGTGTAGGGGGATTCAAGGGCTATGGCTACACCTTC. The encoded protein is CAWSVGGFKGYGYTF.

The chain joins TRBV5-4 to TRBJ1-3; 8 bases map to TRBD1. V was pared by 4 bases and J by 3 bases, with 6 bases of the junction left unmatched. CDR3 length: 15 amino acids. In germline, CDR1 is SGHNT, CDR2 YYREEE (reference sequence). CDR3 protein: CASSTRQGNGNTIYF. The DNA of the CDR3 is TGTGCCAGCAGCACTAGACAGGGGAATGGAAACACCATATATTTT.

This chain uses TRBV30 with TRBJ1-5; maybe TRBD1 (6 bases). In germline, CDR1 is GTSNPN, CDR2 SVGIG (reference sequence). There are 14 residues in the CDR3. The V and J ends lost 2 bases and 4 bases respectively, with 12 bases between them. CDR3 sequence: CAWSPTGLNQPQHF. In DNA form, the CDR3 reads TGTGCCTGGAGTCCAACAGGGCTTAATCAGCCCCAGCATTTT.

The gene calls are TRBV18 and TRBJ1-2, with D possibly being TRBD1 (5 bases). V lost 2 bases to trimming and J lost 0 bases, with 10 bases between them. The CDR3 is made up of 15 amino acids. Germline V gene lookup returns CDR1 KGHSH and CDR2 LQKENI. The CDR3 DNA reads as TGTGCCAGCTCACCAAGCGGGGCCTCTAACTATGGCTACACCTTC. Translation: CASSPSGASNYGYTF.

In its sample, this clone was seen once. The V gene is TRBV6-5, the J gene TRBJ2-2; no clear D gene. Germline V gives CDR1 MNHEY, CDR2 SVGAGI. The germline V and J ends were trimmed by 5 bases and 3 bases, with 10 bases remaining between them. The CDR3 covers 14 residues. The CDR3 nucleotides are TGTGCCAGCAGTCCCTCTCGTCACACCGGGGAGCTGTTTTTT. It is translated as CASSPSRHTGELFF.

V and J are TRBV6-1 and TRBJ2-1, with D possibly TRBD2 on 6 matching bases. Germline CDR1 and CDR2: MNHNS and SASEGT. The CDR3 totals 16 residues. V gave up 0 bases and J gave up 2 bases, with 11 bases separating them. The CDR3 reads CASSEAAGGAYNEQFF. As DNA, the CDR3 is TGTGCCAGCAGTGAAGCGGCCGGGGGAGCCTACAATGAGCAGTTCTTC.

The chain combines TRBV15 with TRBJ2-2; no reliable D call. The V end lost 2 bases, the J end lost 3 bases, and 16 bases lay between the germline ends. The CDR3 sequence is 17 residues long. The germline CDR1 and CDR2 sequences are LNHNV and YYDKDF (reference sequence). The CDR3 loop is CATSRSRVSSDTGELFF. Written as DNA, the CDR3 is TGTGCCACCAGCAGATCCCGGGTGAGCTCAGACACCGGGGAGCTGTTTTTT.

The rearrangement uses TRBV6-2 or TRBV6-3 and TRBJ1-2, with TRBD1 as a possible D gene (6 bases). The V and J ends lost 6 bases and 7 bases respectively, with 12 bases between them. The germline V gene has CDR1 MNHEY and CDR2 SVGEGT. The CDR3 contains 12 residues. CDR3 nucleotides: TGTGCCAGCAGCTTCTCAGGGGTTGGCTACACCTTC. This sequence encodes CASSFSGVGYTF.